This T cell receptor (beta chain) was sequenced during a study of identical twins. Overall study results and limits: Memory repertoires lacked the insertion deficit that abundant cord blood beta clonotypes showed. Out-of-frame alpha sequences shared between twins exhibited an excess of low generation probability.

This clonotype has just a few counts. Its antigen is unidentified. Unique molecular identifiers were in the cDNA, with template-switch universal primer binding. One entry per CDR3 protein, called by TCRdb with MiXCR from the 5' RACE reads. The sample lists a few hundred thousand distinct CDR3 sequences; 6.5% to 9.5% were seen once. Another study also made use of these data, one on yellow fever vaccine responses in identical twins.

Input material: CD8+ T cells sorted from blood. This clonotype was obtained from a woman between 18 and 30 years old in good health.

CDR3 DNA sequence: TGTGCCAGCTCAGCTACCCGGGACAGTAGCTACGAGCAGTACTTC. Encoded protein: CASSATRDSSYEQYF. The chain joins TRBV18 to TRBJ2-7, with TRBD1 matching 7 bases. Germline CDR1 is KGHSH and CDR2 is LQKENI. The trim removed 5 bases at V and 3 bases at J, leaving 10 bases unmatched. This CDR3 is 15 amino acids long.